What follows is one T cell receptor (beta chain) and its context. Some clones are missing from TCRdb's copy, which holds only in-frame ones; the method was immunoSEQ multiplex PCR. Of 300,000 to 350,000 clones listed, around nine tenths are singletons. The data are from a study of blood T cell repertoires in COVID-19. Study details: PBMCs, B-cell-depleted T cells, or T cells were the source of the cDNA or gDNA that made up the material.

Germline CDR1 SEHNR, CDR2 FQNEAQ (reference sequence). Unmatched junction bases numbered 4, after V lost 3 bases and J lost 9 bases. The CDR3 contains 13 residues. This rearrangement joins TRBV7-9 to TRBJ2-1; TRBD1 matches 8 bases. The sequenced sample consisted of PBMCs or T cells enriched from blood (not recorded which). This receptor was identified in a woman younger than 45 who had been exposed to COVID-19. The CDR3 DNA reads TGTGCCAGCAGCTTTTCAACAGGGGGTGAGCAGTTCTTC. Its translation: CASSFSTGGEQFF.